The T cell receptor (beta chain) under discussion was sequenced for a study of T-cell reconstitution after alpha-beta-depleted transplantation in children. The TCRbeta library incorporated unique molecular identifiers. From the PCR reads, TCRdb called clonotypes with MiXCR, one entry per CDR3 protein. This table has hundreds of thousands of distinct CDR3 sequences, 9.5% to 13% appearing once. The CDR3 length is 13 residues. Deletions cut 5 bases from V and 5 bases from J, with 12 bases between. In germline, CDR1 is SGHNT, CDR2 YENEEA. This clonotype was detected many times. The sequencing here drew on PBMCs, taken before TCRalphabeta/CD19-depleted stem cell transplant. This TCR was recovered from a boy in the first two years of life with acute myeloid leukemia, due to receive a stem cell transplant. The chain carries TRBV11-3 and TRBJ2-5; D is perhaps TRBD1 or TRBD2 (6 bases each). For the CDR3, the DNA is TGTGCCAGCAGCAAGGGGGGCGGTGAGACCCAGTACTTC. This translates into CASSKGGGETQYF.